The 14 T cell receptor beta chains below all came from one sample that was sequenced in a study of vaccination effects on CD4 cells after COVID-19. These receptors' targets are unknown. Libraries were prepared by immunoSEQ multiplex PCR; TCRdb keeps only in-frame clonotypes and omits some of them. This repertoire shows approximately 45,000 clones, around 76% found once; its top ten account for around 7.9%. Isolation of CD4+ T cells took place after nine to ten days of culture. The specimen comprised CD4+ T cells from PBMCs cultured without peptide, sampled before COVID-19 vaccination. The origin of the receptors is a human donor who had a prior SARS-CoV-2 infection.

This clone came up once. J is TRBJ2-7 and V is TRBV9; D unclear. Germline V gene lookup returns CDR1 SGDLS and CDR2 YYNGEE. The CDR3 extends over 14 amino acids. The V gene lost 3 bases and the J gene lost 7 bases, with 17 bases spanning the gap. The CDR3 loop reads CASSARDSFREQYF. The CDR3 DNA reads TGTGCCAGCAGCGCCCGCGATAGTTTCCGGGAGCAGTACTTC.

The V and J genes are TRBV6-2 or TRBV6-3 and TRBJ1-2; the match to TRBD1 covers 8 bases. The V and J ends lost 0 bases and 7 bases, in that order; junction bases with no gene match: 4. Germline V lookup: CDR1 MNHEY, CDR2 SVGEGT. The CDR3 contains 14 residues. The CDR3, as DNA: TGTGCCAGCAGTTACTCTTCCAGGGGGCCTGGCTACACCTTC. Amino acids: CASSYSSRGPGYTF.

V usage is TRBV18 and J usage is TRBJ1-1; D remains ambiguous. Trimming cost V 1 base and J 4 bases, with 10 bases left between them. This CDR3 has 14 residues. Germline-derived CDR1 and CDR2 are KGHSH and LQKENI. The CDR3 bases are TGTGCCAGCTCACCACGGGTCACTTTCACTGAAGCTTTCTTT. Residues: CASSPRVTFTEAFF.

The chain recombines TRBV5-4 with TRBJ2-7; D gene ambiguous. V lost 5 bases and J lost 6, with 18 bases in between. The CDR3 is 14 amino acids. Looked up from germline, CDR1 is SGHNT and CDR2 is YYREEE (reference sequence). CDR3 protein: CASSPNWDRPEQYF. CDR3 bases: TGTGCCAGCAGTCCTAACTGGGATCGTCCCGAGCAGTACTTC.

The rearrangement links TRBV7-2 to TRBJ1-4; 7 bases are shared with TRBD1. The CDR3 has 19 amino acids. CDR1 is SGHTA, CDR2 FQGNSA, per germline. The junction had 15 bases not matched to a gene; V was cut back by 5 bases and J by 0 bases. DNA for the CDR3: TGTGCCAGCAGCGCTAGGAGAGGGACAGACCAGGCAACTAATGAAAAACTGTTTTTT. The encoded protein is CASSARRGTDQATNEKLFF.

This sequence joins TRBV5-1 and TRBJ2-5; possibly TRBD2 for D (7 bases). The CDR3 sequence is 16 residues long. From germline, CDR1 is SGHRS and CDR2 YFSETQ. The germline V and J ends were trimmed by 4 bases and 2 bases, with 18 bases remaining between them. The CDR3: CASSPLLAGAQETQYF. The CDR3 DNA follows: TGCGCCAGCAGCCCCCTCCTTGCGGGGGCGCAAGAGACCCAGTACTTC.

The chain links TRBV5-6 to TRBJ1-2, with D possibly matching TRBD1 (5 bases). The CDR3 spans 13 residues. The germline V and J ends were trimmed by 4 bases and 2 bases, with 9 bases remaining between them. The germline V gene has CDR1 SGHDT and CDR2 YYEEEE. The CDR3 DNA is TGTGCCAGCAGCCCGACAGAAAACTATGGCTACACCTTC. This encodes CASSPTENYGYTF.

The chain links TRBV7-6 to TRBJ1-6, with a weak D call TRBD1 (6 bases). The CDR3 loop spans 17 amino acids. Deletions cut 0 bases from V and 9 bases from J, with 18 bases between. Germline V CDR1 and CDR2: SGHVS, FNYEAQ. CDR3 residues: CASSLAIRGSHRSPLHF. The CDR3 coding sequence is TGTGCCAGCAGCTTAGCGATCAGGGGAAGCCACCGTTCACCCCTCCACTTT.

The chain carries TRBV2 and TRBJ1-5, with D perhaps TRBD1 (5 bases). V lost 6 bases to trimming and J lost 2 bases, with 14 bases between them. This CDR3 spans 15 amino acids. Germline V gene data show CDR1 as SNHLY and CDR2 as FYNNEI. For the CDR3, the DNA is TGTGCCAGCAGGGAGACAGACCTTCGCAATCAGCCCCAGCATTTT. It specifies CASRETDLRNQPQHF. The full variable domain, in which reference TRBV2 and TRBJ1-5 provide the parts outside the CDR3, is EPEVTQTPSHQVTQMGQEVILRCVPISNHLYFYWYRQILGQKVEFLVSFYNNEISEKSEIFDDQFSVERPDGSNFTLKIRSTKLEDSAMYFCASRETDLRNQPQHFGDGTRLSIL.

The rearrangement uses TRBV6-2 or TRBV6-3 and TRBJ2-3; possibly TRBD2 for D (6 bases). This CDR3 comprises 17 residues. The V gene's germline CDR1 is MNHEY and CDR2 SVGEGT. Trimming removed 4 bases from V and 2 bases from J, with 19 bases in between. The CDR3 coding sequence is TGTGCCAGCAGTTGGAAGACGGGGGTTGGCCCCACAGATACGCAGTATTTT. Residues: CASSWKTGVGPTDTQYF.

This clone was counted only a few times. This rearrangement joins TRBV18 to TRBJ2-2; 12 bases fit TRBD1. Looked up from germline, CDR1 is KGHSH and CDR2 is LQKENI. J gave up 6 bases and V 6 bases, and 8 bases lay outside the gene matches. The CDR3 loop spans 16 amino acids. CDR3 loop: CASSRPGQGASGELFF. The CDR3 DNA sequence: TGTGCCAGCTCCCGACCGGGACAGGGGGCCTCCGGGGAGCTGTTTTTT.

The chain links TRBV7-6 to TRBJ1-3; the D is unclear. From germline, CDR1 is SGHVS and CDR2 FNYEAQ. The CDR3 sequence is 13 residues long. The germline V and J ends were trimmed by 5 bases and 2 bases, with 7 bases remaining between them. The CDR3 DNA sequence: TGTGCCAGCAGCCCCACACCTGGAAACACCATATATTTT. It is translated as CASSPTPGNTIYF.

CDR3 nucleotide sequence: TGTGCCAGAAGCTTGGCCCTCGGGACACCAGGCCATAATTCACCCCTCCACTTT. This translates into CARSLALGTPGHNSPLHF. This chain links TRBV5-3 with TRBJ1-6, with a weak D call TRBD1 (6 bases). TRBV5-3 is an open reading frame, and its role is uncertain. CDR3 length equals 18 residues. With 0 bases removed from V and 5 bases from J, the gap between germline ends came to 18 bases.

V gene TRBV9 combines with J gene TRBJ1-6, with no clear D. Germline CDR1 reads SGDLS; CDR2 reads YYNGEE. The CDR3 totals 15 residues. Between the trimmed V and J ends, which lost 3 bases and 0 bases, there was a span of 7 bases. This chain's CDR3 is CASSARSSYNSPLHF. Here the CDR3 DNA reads TGTGCCAGCAGCGCCAGGAGCTCCTATAATTCACCCCTCCACTTT.